Following are 9 T cell receptor beta chains from one sample sequenced in a study of pediatric ulcerative colitis. The rectum was sampled with one to two pinch biopsies at colonoscopy. The data were produced by immunoSEQ multiplex PCR, yet TCRdb's version contains in-frame clones alone and is incomplete. The sample shows about 36,000 clones, approximately 73% of them seen only once. The specimen sequenced was gut tissue. The receptors come from a boy aged 5-17 years with moderate ulcerative colitis.

This clone was picked up a small number of times. This chain links TRBV7-2 with TRBJ1-5; D gene uncertain. This CDR3 region has 13 residues. Germline loops: CDR1 SGHTA, CDR2 FQGNSA. Trimming took off 5 bases at V and 2 bases at J, with 7 bases between the two ends. CDR3 in amino acids: CASSTRGNQPQHF. The DNA of the CDR3 is TGTGCCAGCAGCACCCGGGGCAATCAGCCCCAGCATTTT.

The chain is built from TRBV5-1 and TRBJ1-3, with D unresolved. This CDR3 is 16 amino acids long. The ends were cut back, 0 bases at V and 2 bases at J, with 12 bases in the middle. Per the germline V gene, CDR1 is SGHRS and CDR2 is YFSETQ. The CDR3 loop is CASSLGAGTAGNTIYF. The CDR3 region has the DNA TGCGCCAGCAGCTTGGGGGCAGGTACGGCTGGAAACACCATATATTTT.

The gene calls are TRBV5-4 and TRBJ2-7; 8 bases align to TRBD2. The trim removed 3 bases at V and 2 bases at J, leaving 10 bases unmatched. Germline values: CDR1 SGHNT, CDR2 YYREEE (reference sequence). This CDR3 is 16 amino acids long. The CDR3, as DNA: TGTGCCAGCAGCTCACCCAGCGGGAGAGGGACCTACGAGCAGTACTTC. Translated, it gives CASSSPSGRGTYEQYF.

This chain joins TRBV27 and TRBJ2-7, with 7 bases that match TRBD2. The CDR3 is made up of 16 amino acids. The ends lost 4 bases at V and 0 bases at J; junction bases unmatched: 9. In germline, CDR1 is MNHEY, CDR2 SMNVEV (reference sequence). The DNA of the CDR3 is TGTGCCAGCAGTTGGGCTAGCGGTGGTGTCTCCTACGAGCAGTACTTC. Protein product: CASSWASGGVSYEQYF.

The rearrangement links TRBV4-3 to TRBJ2-1; TRBD2 agrees at 13 bases. Germline V CDR1 and CDR2: LGHNA, YSLEER. V gave up 4 bases and J gave up 8 bases; unmatched junction bases: 8. The CDR3 runs to 16 residues. The CDR3 region is CASSPRTSGGVDEQFF. The CDR3 region has the DNA TGCGCCAGCAGCCCCAGGACTAGCGGGGGTGTGGATGAGCAGTTCTTC.

The chain combines TRBV23-1 with TRBJ2-3; D is uncertain. TRBV23-1 belongs to the ORF category, with a function that is uncertain. The CDR3 covers 16 residues. V lost 2 bases, J lost 0 bases, and 12 bases lay in between. CDR3 protein: CASSQGWPFSTDTQYF. The CDR3 bases are TGCGCCAGCAGTCAAGGCTGGCCGTTTAGCACAGATACGCAGTATTTT.

The V gene is TRBV19, the J gene TRBJ2-1; 10 nucleotides match TRBD1. This CDR3 is built from 16 residues. Germline V gene lookup returns CDR1 LNHDA and CDR2 SQIVND (reference sequence). Trimming took 7 bases from V and 7 from J; bases not matched to a gene: 13. The CDR3: CASTKTRDRGFNEQFF. Written as DNA, the CDR3 is TGTGCCAGTACCAAGACCCGGGACAGGGGTTTTAATGAGCAGTTCTTC.

This chain connects TRBV6-6 to TRBJ1-2; a possible D gene is TRBD1 (6 bases). V was shortened by 2 bases and J by 2 bases, with 15 bases between the two germline ends. CDR1 and CDR2 (germline): MNHNY, SVGAGI (reference sequence). CDR3 size: 16 residues. Here the CDR3 reads CASSYTRTDLNYGYTF. CDR3 nucleotide sequence: TGTGCCAGCAGTTACACCCGGACAGATCTGAACTATGGCTACACCTTC.

The V gene is TRBV9, the J gene TRBJ1-4; D remains ambiguous. The CDR3 has 15 residues. Germline V CDR1 and CDR2: SGDLS, YYNGEE. Trimming took off 1 base at V and 6 bases at J, with 13 bases between the two ends. CDR3 amino acids: CASSVFWGGDEKLFF. CDR3 nucleotides: TGTGCCAGCAGCGTATTTTGGGGAGGAGATGAAAAACTGTTTTTT.